These T cell receptor beta chains were read from a single sample in a study of T cells in Graves' hyperthyroidism and ophthalmopathy. TCRdb re-called the multiplex PCR reads through MiXCR, storing one row per CDR3 protein. Of 650,000 to 850,000 distinct CDR3 sequences in the sample, around 20% were seen once. The sequenced material came from blood. All receptors derive from a woman aged 45-65 years with Graves' hyperthyroidism that later progressed to Graves' ophthalmopathy. Both conserved end residues are part of each CDR3. A D gene is named only where the DNA matches it firmly. Some rows have no size entry. The others give once, few or many, or a class for an expanded clone.

TRBD2	-	TRBV12-3/TRBV12-4	TRBJ2-5	TGTGCCAGCAGTGGGACTAGCGGGGGGGTAAAGACCCAGTACTTC	CASSGTSGGVKTQYF
-	few	TRBV6-2/TRBV6-3	TRBJ2-3	TGTGCCAGCAGTTACAGGAGGGGCACAGATACGCAGTATTTT	CASSYRRGTDTQYF
-	many	TRBV11-2	TRBJ1-1	TGTGCCAGCAGCGCAAGGCGGGTCACTGAAGCTTTCTTT	CASSARRVTEAFF
TRBD2	few	TRBV5-1	TRBJ2-1	TGCGCCAGCAGCATGAACCCTAGCGGGGGGGCCGTCAATGAGCAGTTCTTC	CASSMNPSGGAVNEQFF
TRBD1	many	TRBV24-1	TRBJ2-7	TGTGCCACCAGTGATTCTTTACGGGACAGGATCTACGAGCAGTACTTC	CATSDSLRDRIYEQYF
TRBD1	-	TRBV12-3/TRBV12-4	TRBJ1-1	TGTGCCAGCAGCCTATTAAGGGGACAGGGCGACACTGAAGCTTTCTTT	CASSLLRGQGDTEAFF
-	few	TRBV6-1	TRBJ1-1	TGTGCCAGCAGTGAATCAGTAGGAGGGTCGAACACTGAAGCTTTCTTT	CASSESVGGSNTEAFF
-	many	TRBV12-3/TRBV12-4	TRBJ1-3	TGTGCCAGCAGTTATCGAGCAGGTGACTCTGGAAACACCATATATTTT	CASSYRAGDSGNTIYF
-	-	TRBV7-9	TRBJ2-2	TGTGCCAGCAGCTTCGGGCAGTCCGGGGAGCTGTTTTTT	CASSFGQSGELFF
-	-	TRBV3-1	TRBJ2-5	TGTGCCAGCAGCCAAGCGTTGGCTACCCGAGAGACCCAGTACTTC	CASSQALATRETQYF
-	-	TRBV6-1	TRBJ1-2	TGTGCCAGCCGATCGGGCTATGGATCCACCTATGGCTACACCTTC	CASRSGYGSTYGYTF
-	many	TRBV20-1	TRBJ1-5	TGCAGTGCTTATCTACCCAACAGTGCCAATCAGCCCCAGCATTTT	CSAYLPNSANQPQHF
-	-	TRBV19	TRBJ2-5	TGTGCCAGTAGTGTACAGAAGAGAGAGACCCAGTACTTC	CASSVQKRETQYF
-	once	TRBV7-9	TRBJ2-4	TGTGCCAGCAGCTTAGTCGCAGGTTTAGCCAAAAACATTCAGTACTTC	CASSLVAGLAKNIQYF
-	-	TRBV2	TRBJ1-5	TGTGCCAGCGGCGAAGCATTCTTCGACTCTAGCAATCAGCCCCAGCATTTT	CASGEAFFDSSNQPQHF
-	many	TRBV7-9	TRBJ2-7	TGTGCCAGCAGCTACTCTGCGGGGTCCTACGAGCAGTACTTC	CASSYSAGSYEQYF
-	many	TRBV3-1	TRBJ2-1	TGTGCCAGCAGCCAAATGGAGCGGATATCGGTCTACAATGAGCAGTTCTTC	CASSQMERISVYNEQFF
TRBD1	-	TRBV7-9	TRBJ2-1	TGTGCCAGCAGCCCAGGGGACAGGCCCAATGAGCAGTTCTTC	CASSPGDRPNEQFF
TRBD1	many	TRBV12-3/TRBV12-4	TRBJ1-5	TGTGCCAGCAGCCGAGGACAGGGGCAGCCCCAGCATTTT	CASSRGQGQPQHF
-	once	TRBV6-9	TRBJ2-2	TGTGCCAGCAGTTATTGGACAGGCATGCCCGGGGGGCTGTTTTTT	CASSYWTGMPGGLFF
TRBD1	-	TRBV19	TRBJ2-3	TGTGCCAGTAGTCCAAGACAGGGGAATACAGATACGCAGTATTTT	CASSPRQGNTDTQYF
-	few	TRBV6-1	TRBJ2-5	TGTGCCAGCACCCCATCCGGCCGGGGCCGGGAGACCCAGTACTTC	CASTPSGRGRETQYF
-	few	TRBV6-1	TRBJ1-2	TGTGCCAGCAGCCTTCGGTCAGCGGAAGGCTACACCTTC	CASSLRSAEGYTF
TRBD2	-	TRBV5-6	TRBJ2-3	TGTGCCAGCAGATTTCCGGGGGGGACAGATACGCAGTATTTT	CASRFPGGTDTQYF
-	many	TRBV11-1	TRBJ2-1	TGTGCCAGCAGCTTATTGGGACAAGGGCCCTACAATGAGCAGTTCTTC	CASSLLGQGPYNEQFF
TRBD1	few	TRBV27	TRBJ1-2	TGTGCCAGCAGTACCCAGGGGGCGTCGTATGGCTACACCTTC	CASSTQGASYGYTF
TRBD1	many	TRBV6-1	TRBJ1-2	TGTGCCAGCAGTTACCGAGGGGGCTACTATGGCTACACCTTC	CASSYRGGYYGYTF
-	-	TRBV4-2	TRBJ1-2	TGTGCCGGCAGTACACAGGGTTACGATGGCTACACCTTC	CAGSTQGYDGYTF
TRBD1	few	TRBV6-2/TRBV6-3	TRBJ2-7	TGTGCCAGCAGTCCCGGGGGACAGGGGTGGCACGAGCAGTACTTC	CASSPGGQGWHEQYF
-	many	TRBV3-1	TRBJ1-5	TGTGCCAGCAGCCAAGCCAGGGAACGCCAGCCCCAGCATTTT	CASSQARERQPQHF
-	-	TRBV7-9	TRBJ1-4	TGTGCCAGCAGCATCACGGTCCCTAATAATGAAAAACTGTTTTTT	CASSITVPNNEKLFF
TRBD1	many	TRBV7-2	TRBJ2-3	TGTGCCAGCAGCTTTTTGGACAGGGGCACAGATACGCAGTATTTT	CASSFLDRGTDTQYF
TRBD1	few	TRBV29-1	TRBJ1-5	TGCAGCGTTGTAGGATCGGGACAGCTCAATCAGCCCCAGCATTTT	CSVVGSGQLNQPQHF
TRBD2	-	TRBV6-1	TRBJ2-3	TGTGCCAGCAGCCATAGCGGGGGCAGCACAGATACGCAGTATTTT	CASSHSGGSTDTQYF
-	many	TRBV30	TRBJ1-4	TGTGCCTGGAGTACGGGTAATGAAAAACTGTTTTTT	CAWSTGNEKLFF
TRBD1	-	TRBV29-1	TRBJ1-2	TGCAGCGTTCACGACAGGGGGCTGTATGGCTACACCTTC	CSVHDRGLYGYTF
TRBD1	-	TRBV30	TRBJ2-7	TGTGCCTGGAGTGTAGGGACAGGGTTTTCCTACGAGCAGTACTTC	CAWSVGTGFSYEQYF
-	many	TRBV27	TRBJ1-5	TGTGCCAGCAGGTGGGACAGCAATCAGCCCCAGCATTTT	CASRWDSNQPQHF
TRBD1	-	TRBV7-8	TRBJ2-7	TGTGCCAGCAGCCCAGGGACAGGGGATTACTACGAGCAGTACTTC	CASSPGTGDYYEQYF
-	-	TRBV3-2	TRBJ1-2	TGTGCCAGCAGCCACCAGGAAGGCTACACCTTC	CASSHQEGYTF
-	few	TRBV9	TRBJ2-2	TGTGCCAGCAGCGACCTCCGGGACCGAGACACCGGGGAGCTGTTTTTT	CASSDLRDRDTGELFF
TRBD2	many	TRBV11-2	TRBJ2-5	TGTGCCAGCAGCTCGCTGGCCGGGACTAGTGGAGAGACCCAGTACTTC	CASSSLAGTSGETQYF